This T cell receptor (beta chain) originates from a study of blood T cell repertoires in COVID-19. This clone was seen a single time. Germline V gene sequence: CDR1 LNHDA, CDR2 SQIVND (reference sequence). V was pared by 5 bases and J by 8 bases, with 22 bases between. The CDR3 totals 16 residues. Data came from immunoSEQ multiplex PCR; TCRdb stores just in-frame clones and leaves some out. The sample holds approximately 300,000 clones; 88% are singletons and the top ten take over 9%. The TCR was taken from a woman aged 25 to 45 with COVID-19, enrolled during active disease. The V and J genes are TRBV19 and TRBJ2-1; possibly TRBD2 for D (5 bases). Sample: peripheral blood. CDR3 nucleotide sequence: TGTGCCAGTAGTTTCTGGGGAACTAGGTTGAGGGATGAGCAGTTCTTC. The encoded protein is CASSFWGTRLRDEQFF.